Listed here is a single TCR beta chain. Here immunoSEQ multiplex PCR was the method, and the copy in TCRdb shows in-frame clones only, minus some. The sample holds 200,000 to 250,000 clones; nearly 90% are singletons and the top ten take approximately 10%. The data were taken from a study of blood T cell repertoires in COVID-19. The CDR3 is 14 amino acids. Deletions cut 7 bases from V and 2 bases from J, with 15 bases between. Looked up from germline, CDR1 is MNHEY and CDR2 is SVGAGI. Source material: PBMCs or T cells enriched from blood (not recorded which). This receptor was identified in a man aged 25 to 45 who had recovered from COVID-19. This chain uses TRBV6-5 with TRBJ2-7, with D uncertain. The CDR3 DNA reads TGTGCCAGCATGATTAGCATCTCTCCCTACGAGCAGTACTTC. This sequence encodes CASMISISPYEQYF.